Following are 32 T cell receptor beta chains from one sample sequenced in a study of CD8+ T cells in alopecia areata. Indicated treatment: oral pan-JAK inhibitor, 5-10 mg twice daily. cDNA reverse transcribed from extracted RNA served as the sequencing template. Some clones are missing from TCRdb's copy, which holds only in-frame ones; the method was immunoSEQ multiplex PCR. This table has roughly 99,000 clones, roughly 84% appearing once. The sequencing used CD8+ T cells sorted from blood, collected at week 24, from a patient treated with tofacitinib. Every receptor here comes from a human donor with alopecia areata.

A single count supports this clone. The chain links TRBV7-9 to TRBJ2-4; 10 positions agree with TRBD2. The CDR3 totals 15 residues. Germline CDR1 and CDR2: SEHNR and FQNEAQ (reference sequence). V shed 2 bases and J 6 bases; nucleotides not matched to a gene: 4. DNA for the CDR3: TGTGCCAGCAGCTTATCGGGACTAGCGTTAAACATTCAGTACTTC. Translated: CASSLSGLALNIQYF.

The rearrangement joins TRBV29-1 to TRBJ2-1; D is perhaps TRBD2 (7 bases). The CDR3 spans 14 residues. Germline CDR1 is SQVTM and CDR2 is ANQGSEA. V was pared by 3 bases and J by 3 bases, with 12 bases between. CDR3 amino acids: CSVDTGGRYNEQFF. DNA of the CDR3: TGCAGCGTTGATACGGGGGGCCGCTACAATGAGCAGTTCTTC.

This clone was detected a few times. This sequence joins TRBV11-2 and TRBJ2-5; D is unresolved. Germline V lookup: CDR1 SGHAT, CDR2 FQNNGV. V lost 0 bases and J 12 bases, leaving 11 bases between the germline ends. The CDR3 has 12 amino acids. CDR3 DNA: TGTGCCAGCAGCTTAGATCTACGGACGAAGTACTTC. It codes for CASSLDLRTKYF. The full variable domain, completed using reference TRBV11-2 and TRBJ2-5, is EAGVAQSPRYKIIEKRQSVAFWCNPISGHATLYWYQQILGQGPKLLIQFQNNGVVDDSQLPKDRFSAERLKGVDSTLKIQPAKLEDSAVYLCASSLDLRTKYFGPGTRLLVL.

About this clone itself: Its ends do not fully match the called genes, so a read error is possible. The chain is built from TRBV25-1 and TRBJ1-2; a weak D match, TRBD1 (6 bases). Germline V gene data show CDR1 as MGHDK and CDR2 as SYGVNS. The CDR3 runs to 13 residues. For the CDR3, the DNA is TGTGCCAGCAGTCCTGGGGGCAGTTATGACTACACCTTC. The encoded protein is CASSPGGSYDYTF.

A note on this clone: The same CDR3 is also encoded by other DNA sequences in this sample. J is TRBJ1-2 and V is TRBV30; possibly TRBD1 for D (5 bases). V shed 0 bases and J shed 4 bases, with 9 bases lying between them. Germline V lookup: CDR1 GTSNPN, CDR2 SVGIG (reference sequence). The CDR3 covers 13 residues. In DNA, the CDR3 is TGTGCCTGGAGTGTAGGAGGGGCCTATGGCTACACCTTC. Translation gives CAWSVGGAYGYTF.

The chain is built from TRBV6-1 and TRBJ2-1; D gene unclear. Trimming took 6 bases from V and 0 from J, leaving 12 bases between them. The CDR3 length is 15 residues. Germline loops: CDR1 MNHNS, CDR2 SASEGT. CDR3 sequence reads: CASRPEQSSYNEQFF. DNA for the CDR3: TGTGCCAGCAGACCTGAACAGAGCTCCTACAATGAGCAGTTCTTC.

This chain uses TRBV5-1 with TRBJ2-7; possibly TRBD1 or TRBD2 for D (5 bases each). V was pared by 7 bases and J by 5 bases, with 19 bases between. Germline lookup yields CDR1 SGHRS and CDR2 YFSETQ. This CDR3 has 14 amino acids. CDR3 loop: CASRSGHDMNEQYF. CDR3 coding DNA: TGCGCCAGCCGGAGCGGACACGATATGAACGAGCAGTACTTC.

This clone came up once. This sequence joins TRBV25-1 and TRBJ2-3, with D tentatively TRBD1 (6 bases). CDR3 length: 14 amino acids. Germline CDR1 is MGHDK and CDR2 is SYGVNS. V was cut by 5 bases and J by 2 bases, with 11 bases left in between. DNA of the CDR3: TGTGCCAGCAGTCACAGGACAGACACAGATACGCAGTATTTT. Translating it yields CASSHRTDTDTQYF.

The chain carries TRBV6-1 and TRBJ2-7, with 7 positions matching TRBD1. Per the germline V gene, CDR1 is MNHNS and CDR2 is SASEGT. This CDR3 has 17 residues. V shed 4 bases, J shed 1 base, and the junction held 13 bases outside the gene matches. CDR3 in DNA: TGTGCCAGCAGTGGACTAAGGGGGCAGGGAAGGTCCTACGAGCAGTACTTC. It translates to CASSGLRGQGRSYEQYF.

V and J are TRBV7-3 and TRBJ2-1, with TRBD2 matching 9 bases. J gave up 8 bases and V 5 bases, and 7 bases lay outside the gene matches. The CDR3 length is 14 residues. Germline V gives CDR1 SGHTA, CDR2 FQGTGA. CDR3 DNA sequence: TGTGCCAGCAGCCCGGGGACTAGCCCCGATGAGCAGTTCTTC. As protein: CASSPGTSPDEQFF.

V is TRBV13 and J is TRBJ2-1; possibly TRBD2 for D (5 bases). This CDR3 is 14 amino acids long. Germline assignment: CDR1 PRHDT and CDR2 FYEKMQ (reference sequence). V lost 7 bases, J lost 8 bases, and 18 bases lay in between. The CDR3 loop is CASTTELRRDEQFF. In DNA form, the CDR3 reads TGTGCCAGCACCACAGAGTTGCGGCGGGATGAGCAGTTCTTC.

The chain uses TRBV4-3 and TRBJ2-1, with 7 bases lining up with TRBD2. J was trimmed by 3 bases and V by 2 bases; bases with no gene match: 7. The CDR3 is made up of 16 amino acids. Germline V CDR1 and CDR2: LGHNA, YSLEER. CDR3: CASSQLTSALYNEQFF. The DNA of the CDR3 is TGCGCCAGCAGCCAATTAACTAGCGCCCTCTACAATGAGCAGTTCTTC.

This clone was detected a few times. The chain links TRBV4-3 to TRBJ2-1, with 8 bases fitting TRBD2. The trim removed 1 base at V and 0 bases at J, leaving 8 bases unmatched. This CDR3 comprises 18 residues. Germline V gene lookup returns CDR1 LGHNA and CDR2 YSLEER. The CDR3 is CASSQVSAGESSYNEQFF. The CDR3 DNA sequence: TGCGCCAGCAGCCAAGTGTCAGCGGGGGAGAGCTCCTACAATGAGCAGTTCTTC.

This clone was observed a single time. This chain uses TRBV11-2 with TRBJ2-3, with 9 bases aligning to TRBD2. J was trimmed by 1 base and V by 5 bases; bases with no gene match: 4. The CDR3 runs 15 residues. CDR1 SGHAT and CDR2 FQNNGV come from the germline V gene. The CDR3 sequence is CASSPRGGGTDTQYF. In nucleotides, the CDR3 is TGTGCCAGCAGCCCCCGCGGGGGGGGCACAGATACGCAGTATTTT.

The chain combines TRBV4-1 with TRBJ1-1, with 7 bases lining up with TRBD1. This CDR3 is built from 15 residues. Germline V lookup: CDR1 MGHRA, CDR2 YSYEKL. V shed 2 bases, J shed 0 bases, and the junction held 3 bases outside the gene matches. The CDR3 sequence: CASSQQGQLNTEAFF. Written as DNA, the CDR3 is TGCGCCAGCAGCCAACAGGGACAGCTGAACACTGAAGCTTTCTTT.

This rearrangement joins TRBV29-1 to TRBJ2-5; D is undetermined. The J call may be in error: the DNA end matches TRBJ2-7 better. This CDR3 has 13 residues. Per germline, CDR1 SQVTM and CDR2 ANQGSEA. The CDR3 protein is CSVEDSTNYEQYF. The CDR3 DNA is TGCAGCGTTGAAGATAGTACGAATTACGAGCAGTACTTC.

CDR3 nucleotides: TGTGCCTGGAGTGTACGGGGGCCCCGGTACGAGCAGTACTTC. Its protein is CAWSVRGPRYEQYF. The genes are TRBV30 and TRBJ2-7; tentatively, D is TRBD1 or TRBD2 (6 bases each). The CDR3 consists of 14 residues. Germline values: CDR1 GTSNPN, CDR2 SVGIG (reference sequence). The V gene lost 0 bases and the J gene lost 4 bases, with 13 bases spanning the gap.

This clone has more than one count but fewer than ten. The chain links TRBV7-9 to TRBJ2-5; no clear D gene. CDR3 length equals 13 residues. With 5 bases removed from V and 2 bases from J, the gap between germline ends came to 9 bases. Germline V CDR1 and CDR2: SEHNR, FQNEAQ (reference sequence). The CDR3 is CASSVQSQETQYF. The CDR3 nucleotides read TGTGCCAGCAGCGTACAGAGTCAAGAGACCCAGTACTTC. Combining the CDR3 with reference TRBV7-9 and TRBJ2-5 gives the whole variable domain DTGVSQNPRHKITKRGQNVTFRCDPISEHNRLYWYRQTLGQGPEFLTYFQNEAQLEKSRLLSDRFSAERPKGSFSTLEIQRTEQGDSAMYLCASSVQSQETQYFGPGTRLLVL.

This clone has a single count. The V gene is TRBV7-2, the J gene TRBJ2-3; 10 nucleotides line up with TRBD2. Trimming took 5 bases from V and 4 from J; bases not matched to a gene: 6. CDR3 length: 15 amino acids. CDR1 is SGHTA and CDR2 is FQGNSA in the germline V gene. CDR3 protein: CASSVGLADADTQYF. The CDR3 DNA is TGTGCCAGCAGCGTAGGACTAGCGGATGCAGATACGCAGTATTTT.

The V call is TRBV4-1, the J call TRBJ2-2, with D possibly TRBD1 on 6 matching bases. The CDR3 runs to 18 residues. Germline lookup yields CDR1 MGHRA and CDR2 YSYEKL. V lost 3 bases and J lost 3, with 20 bases in between. The CDR3 region is CASSHAMVQGWYTGELFF. For the CDR3, the DNA is TGCGCCAGCAGCCACGCAATGGTTCAGGGGTGGTACACCGGGGAGCTGTTTTTT.

J is TRBJ2-1 and V is TRBV5-4; the match to TRBD1 covers 9 bases. CDR3 length: 15 residues. Trimming cost V 2 bases and J 8 bases; bases outside gene matches: 8. Germline loops: CDR1 SGHNT, CDR2 YYREEE (reference sequence). CDR3 in DNA: TGTGCCAGCAGCTTAGCGGGACAGGGTTTCGATGAGCAGTTCTTC. Translating it yields CASSLAGQGFDEQFF.

The chain employs TRBV27 and TRBJ2-5, with D tentatively TRBD1 (6 bases). The V end was cut by 5 bases, the J end by 1 base, with 17 bases between. There are 16 residues in the CDR3. CDR1 and CDR2 from the germline V gene are MNHEY and SMNVEV (reference sequence). This chain's CDR3 is CASSRVAGALQETQYF. As DNA, the CDR3 is TGTGCCAGCAGTAGGGTCGCAGGGGCCCTCCAAGAGACCCAGTACTTC.

The V gene is TRBV4-1, the J gene TRBJ2-3; either TRBD1 or TRBD2 may supply D (5 bases each). Between the trimmed V and J ends, which lost 4 bases and 3 bases, there was a span of 17 bases. CDR3 length: 16 amino acids. CDR1 MGHRA and CDR2 YSYEKL come from the germline V gene. The CDR3, as DNA: TGCGCCAGCAGCCTTGGGGACCCACACGGAACAGATACGCAGTATTTT. This codes for CASSLGDPHGTDTQYF.

The rearrangement links TRBV6-6 to TRBJ1-1; weak D call: TRBD1 (5 bases). This CDR3 spans 15 amino acids. Trimming pared 5 bases from V and 3 bases from J, leaving 16 bases between. In germline, CDR1 is MNHNY, CDR2 SVGAGI (reference sequence). CDR3 region: CASSPQMGVDTEAFF. The CDR3 region has the DNA TGTGCCAGCAGTCCACAGATGGGGGTGGACACTGAAGCTTTCTTT.

The rearrangement links TRBV12-2 to TRBJ2-1; TRBD1 reflects the table's D call only, with no check against the DNA. TRBV12-2 is recorded as a pseudogene. This CDR3 contains 15 residues. As DNA, the CDR3 is TGTGCAAGTCGCCGAAGGACATTAAGTTTCAATGAGCAGTTCTTC. Its translation is CASRRRTLSFNEQFF.

The chain links TRBV4-1 to TRBJ2-7; tentatively, D is TRBD1 (6 bases). Germline CDR1 and CDR2: MGHRA and YSYEKL. The CDR3 length is 16 residues. The V end was cut by 1 base, the J end by 1 base, with 14 bases between. CDR3 amino acids: CASSQGGQGSSYEQYF. The CDR3 nucleotides are TGCGCCAGCAGCCAAGGGGGGCAGGGGTCTTCCTACGAGCAGTACTTC.

This chain joins TRBV29-1 and TRBJ2-7; a weak D match, TRBD2 (5 bases). V lost 6 bases to trimming and J lost 0 bases, with 15 bases between them. Germline values: CDR1 SQVTM, CDR2 ANQGSEA. This CDR3 region has 14 residues. CDR3 in DNA: TGCAGCGTGGACGGGATCCTCGGCTCCTACGAGCAGTACTTC. Encoded protein: CSVDGILGSYEQYF.

This clone was seen just once. The chain joins TRBV6-5 to TRBJ2-7; possibly TRBD1 or TRBD2 for D (5 bases each). Trimming shortened V by 4 bases and J by 2 bases, and 9 bases separated the two germline ends. This CDR3 region has 13 residues. The germline gives CDR1 MNHEY, CDR2 SVGAGI. The CDR3, as DNA: TGTGCCAGCAGTTGGGACGGTGCCTACGAGCAGTACTTC. It translates to CASSWDGAYEQYF.

The chain has TRBV6-5 and TRBJ1-2, with no clear D. Germline CDR1 is MNHEY and CDR2 is SVGAGI. V was trimmed by 0 bases and J by 4 bases, leaving 15 bases between them. CDR3 size: 16 residues. DNA of the CDR3: TGTGCCAGCAGTTACTCACCCGGCCCCCCGGGCTATGGCTACACCTTC. Translated: CASSYSPGPPGYGYTF.

A single count supports this clone. This chain joins TRBV7-9 and TRBJ2-1, with D possibly being TRBD1 (6 bases). CDR1 is SEHNR and CDR2 is FQNEAQ in the germline V gene (reference sequence). The CDR3 loop spans 15 amino acids. Trimming left V 4 bases short and J 2 bases short, with 12 bases between. This CDR3 is CASSSYRAPYNEQFF. CDR3 sequence (DNA): TGTGCCAGCAGCTCCTACAGGGCCCCCTACAATGAGCAGTTCTTC. The whole variable domain, filled in from reference TRBV7-9 and TRBJ2-1, reads DTGVSQNPRHKITKRGQNVTFRCDPISEHNRLYWYRQTLGQGPEFLTYFQNEAQLEKSRLLSDRFSAERPKGSFSTLEIQRTEQGDSAMYLCASSSYRAPYNEQFFGPGTRLTVL.

The chain carries TRBV29-1 and TRBJ2-7, with D hard to call. Trimming shortened V by 2 bases and J by 4 bases, and 18 bases separated the two germline ends. CDR3 length: 15 residues. Germline V gives CDR1 SQVTM, CDR2 ANQGSEA. The CDR3 reads CSVEYGSEAEYEQYF. DNA of the CDR3: TGCAGCGTTGAATACGGGTCTGAGGCGGAGTACGAGCAGTACTTC.

This clone was observed a single time. V gene TRBV2 combines with J gene TRBJ2-7; 11 bases line up with TRBD2. V gave up 6 bases and J gave up 1 base; unmatched junction bases: 5. This CDR3 comprises 15 residues. Germline values: CDR1 SNHLY, CDR2 FYNNEI. CDR3 region: CASSDGTSGSYEQYF. Written as DNA, the CDR3 is TGTGCCAGCAGCGATGGGACTAGCGGATCCTACGAGCAGTACTTC.